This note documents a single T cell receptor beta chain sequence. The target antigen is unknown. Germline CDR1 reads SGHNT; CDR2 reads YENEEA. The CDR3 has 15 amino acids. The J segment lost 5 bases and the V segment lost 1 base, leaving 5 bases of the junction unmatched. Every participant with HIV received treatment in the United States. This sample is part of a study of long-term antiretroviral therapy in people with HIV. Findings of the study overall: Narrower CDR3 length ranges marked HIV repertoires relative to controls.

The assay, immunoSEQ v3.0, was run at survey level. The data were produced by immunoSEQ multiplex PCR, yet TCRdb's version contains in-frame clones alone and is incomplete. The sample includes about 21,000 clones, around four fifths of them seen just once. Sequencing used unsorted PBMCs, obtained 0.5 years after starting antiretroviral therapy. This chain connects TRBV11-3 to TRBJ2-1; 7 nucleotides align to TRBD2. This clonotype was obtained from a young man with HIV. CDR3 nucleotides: TGTGCCAGCAGCTTAGTGGGAGGGAAAAACAATGAGCAGTTCTTC. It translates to CASSLVGGKNNEQFF. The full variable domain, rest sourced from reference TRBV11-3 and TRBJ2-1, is EAGVVQSPRYKIIEKKQPVAFWCNPISGHNTLYWYLQNLGQGPELLIRYENEEAVDDSQLPKDRFSAERLKGVDSTLKIQPAELGDSAVYLCASSLVGGKNNEQFFGPGTRLTVL.